This is a list of T cell receptor beta chains from one sample in a study of cytomegalovirus exposure and HLA in healthy donors. Produced via immunoSEQ multiplex PCR; TCRdb's table is partial and in-frame only. The sample lists 150,000 or so clones; approximately 80% were seen once. Sequenced: PBMCs. Receptor source: a man in his thirties or forties in good health and CMV-seropositive. The CDR3 runs from the conserved cysteine through the conserved F or W. A D gene is named only where the DNA matches it firmly. Only some rows state a clone size, as once, few, many or a class for expanded clones.

v_gene: TRBV29-1; j_gene: TRBJ2-7; d_gene: NA; abundance: NA; CDR3aa: CSVELLGGEQYF; CDR3nt: TGCAGCGTTGAACTCCTAGGGGGCGAGCAGTACTTC
v_gene: TRBV5-6; j_gene: TRBJ1-3; d_gene: NA; abundance: NA; CDR3aa: CASSLDRDSGNTIYF; CDR3nt: TGTGCCAGCAGCTTGGACAGGGACTCTGGAAACACCATATATTTT
v_gene: TRBV2; j_gene: TRBJ2-7; d_gene: TRBD1; abundance: NA; CDR3aa: CASSVTGGEQYF; CDR3nt: TGTGCCAGCAGTGTAACAGGGGGCGAGCAGTACTTC
v_gene: TRBV27; j_gene: TRBJ2-3; d_gene: NA; abundance: NA; CDR3aa: CASSLLPSGREGTQYF; CDR3nt: TGTGCCAGCAGTTTACTACCCTCGGGGAGAGAGGGTACGCAGTATTTT
v_gene: TRBV4-1; j_gene: TRBJ2-2; d_gene: TRBD2; abundance: NA; CDR3aa: CASSHLGLAGGAGELFF; CDR3nt: TGCGCCAGCAGCCACCTCGGACTAGCGGGAGGGGCCGGGGAGCTGTTTTTT
v_gene: TRBV6-5; j_gene: TRBJ2-7; d_gene: TRBD2; abundance: NA; CDR3aa: CASSPLTSGSYEQYF; CDR3nt: TGTGCCAGCAGTCCTCTTACTAGCGGTTCCTACGAGCAGTACTTC
v_gene: TRBV5-1; j_gene: TRBJ2-3; d_gene: NA; abundance: NA; CDR3aa: CASSSTGEDTQYF; CDR3nt: TGCGCCAGCAGCTCAACGGGAGAGGATACGCAGTATTTT
v_gene: TRBV27; j_gene: TRBJ2-3; d_gene: TRBD1; abundance: NA; CDR3aa: CASSPRTPGQRTLKDTQYF; CDR3nt: TGTGCCAGCAGTCCAAGGACACCGGGACAGCGAACCCTAAAAGATACGCAGTATTTT
v_gene: TRBV14; j_gene: TRBJ2-1; d_gene: TRBD2; abundance: NA; CDR3aa: CASSRELAAKTNEQFF; CDR3nt: TGTGCCAGCAGCCGGGAGCTAGCGGCCAAAACCAATGAGCAGTTCTTC
v_gene: TRBV28; j_gene: TRBJ1-6; d_gene: NA; abundance: once; CDR3aa: CASSLGRRGAIYNSPLHF; CDR3nt: TGTGCCAGCAGTTTAGGCCGACGGGGGGCGATCTATAATTCACCCCTCCACTTT